This TCR beta chain was sequenced in a study of T cell repertoires in cytomegalovirus infection. Whole-study context: Both CMV infection and a matching HLA type were indicated by public TCR beta signatures.

Study results and limitations: Accumulated public TCR beta family frequency recognized individuals carrying CMV together with the relevant HLA. The ex vivo response showed dominance by HLA-C-restricted CMV-specific TCR beta clonotypes.

TCRdb analysed the reads with MiXCR anew, one entry per CDR3 protein. The sample consists of roughly 350,000 distinct CDR3 sequences, around a third of them appearing once. The CDR3 spans 12 residues. Germline V gene lookup returns CDR1 DFQATT and CDR2 SNEGSKA (reference sequence). With V trimmed by 6 bases and J by 5 bases, 3 bases remained unmatched. About this clonotype itself: Its target is unknown.

The rearrangement uses TRBV20-1 and TRBJ2-7; 11 nucleotides agree with TRBD2. The origin of this receptor is a human donor in good health (CMV status not recorded). Some clones in this sample may be carry-over from other donors' samples. This specimen was cultured PBMCs, taken from culture after CMV antigen stimulation. In nucleotides, the CDR3 is TGCAGTGCAGCGACTAGCGGGGACGAGCAGTACTTC. It is translated as CSAATSGDEQYF.